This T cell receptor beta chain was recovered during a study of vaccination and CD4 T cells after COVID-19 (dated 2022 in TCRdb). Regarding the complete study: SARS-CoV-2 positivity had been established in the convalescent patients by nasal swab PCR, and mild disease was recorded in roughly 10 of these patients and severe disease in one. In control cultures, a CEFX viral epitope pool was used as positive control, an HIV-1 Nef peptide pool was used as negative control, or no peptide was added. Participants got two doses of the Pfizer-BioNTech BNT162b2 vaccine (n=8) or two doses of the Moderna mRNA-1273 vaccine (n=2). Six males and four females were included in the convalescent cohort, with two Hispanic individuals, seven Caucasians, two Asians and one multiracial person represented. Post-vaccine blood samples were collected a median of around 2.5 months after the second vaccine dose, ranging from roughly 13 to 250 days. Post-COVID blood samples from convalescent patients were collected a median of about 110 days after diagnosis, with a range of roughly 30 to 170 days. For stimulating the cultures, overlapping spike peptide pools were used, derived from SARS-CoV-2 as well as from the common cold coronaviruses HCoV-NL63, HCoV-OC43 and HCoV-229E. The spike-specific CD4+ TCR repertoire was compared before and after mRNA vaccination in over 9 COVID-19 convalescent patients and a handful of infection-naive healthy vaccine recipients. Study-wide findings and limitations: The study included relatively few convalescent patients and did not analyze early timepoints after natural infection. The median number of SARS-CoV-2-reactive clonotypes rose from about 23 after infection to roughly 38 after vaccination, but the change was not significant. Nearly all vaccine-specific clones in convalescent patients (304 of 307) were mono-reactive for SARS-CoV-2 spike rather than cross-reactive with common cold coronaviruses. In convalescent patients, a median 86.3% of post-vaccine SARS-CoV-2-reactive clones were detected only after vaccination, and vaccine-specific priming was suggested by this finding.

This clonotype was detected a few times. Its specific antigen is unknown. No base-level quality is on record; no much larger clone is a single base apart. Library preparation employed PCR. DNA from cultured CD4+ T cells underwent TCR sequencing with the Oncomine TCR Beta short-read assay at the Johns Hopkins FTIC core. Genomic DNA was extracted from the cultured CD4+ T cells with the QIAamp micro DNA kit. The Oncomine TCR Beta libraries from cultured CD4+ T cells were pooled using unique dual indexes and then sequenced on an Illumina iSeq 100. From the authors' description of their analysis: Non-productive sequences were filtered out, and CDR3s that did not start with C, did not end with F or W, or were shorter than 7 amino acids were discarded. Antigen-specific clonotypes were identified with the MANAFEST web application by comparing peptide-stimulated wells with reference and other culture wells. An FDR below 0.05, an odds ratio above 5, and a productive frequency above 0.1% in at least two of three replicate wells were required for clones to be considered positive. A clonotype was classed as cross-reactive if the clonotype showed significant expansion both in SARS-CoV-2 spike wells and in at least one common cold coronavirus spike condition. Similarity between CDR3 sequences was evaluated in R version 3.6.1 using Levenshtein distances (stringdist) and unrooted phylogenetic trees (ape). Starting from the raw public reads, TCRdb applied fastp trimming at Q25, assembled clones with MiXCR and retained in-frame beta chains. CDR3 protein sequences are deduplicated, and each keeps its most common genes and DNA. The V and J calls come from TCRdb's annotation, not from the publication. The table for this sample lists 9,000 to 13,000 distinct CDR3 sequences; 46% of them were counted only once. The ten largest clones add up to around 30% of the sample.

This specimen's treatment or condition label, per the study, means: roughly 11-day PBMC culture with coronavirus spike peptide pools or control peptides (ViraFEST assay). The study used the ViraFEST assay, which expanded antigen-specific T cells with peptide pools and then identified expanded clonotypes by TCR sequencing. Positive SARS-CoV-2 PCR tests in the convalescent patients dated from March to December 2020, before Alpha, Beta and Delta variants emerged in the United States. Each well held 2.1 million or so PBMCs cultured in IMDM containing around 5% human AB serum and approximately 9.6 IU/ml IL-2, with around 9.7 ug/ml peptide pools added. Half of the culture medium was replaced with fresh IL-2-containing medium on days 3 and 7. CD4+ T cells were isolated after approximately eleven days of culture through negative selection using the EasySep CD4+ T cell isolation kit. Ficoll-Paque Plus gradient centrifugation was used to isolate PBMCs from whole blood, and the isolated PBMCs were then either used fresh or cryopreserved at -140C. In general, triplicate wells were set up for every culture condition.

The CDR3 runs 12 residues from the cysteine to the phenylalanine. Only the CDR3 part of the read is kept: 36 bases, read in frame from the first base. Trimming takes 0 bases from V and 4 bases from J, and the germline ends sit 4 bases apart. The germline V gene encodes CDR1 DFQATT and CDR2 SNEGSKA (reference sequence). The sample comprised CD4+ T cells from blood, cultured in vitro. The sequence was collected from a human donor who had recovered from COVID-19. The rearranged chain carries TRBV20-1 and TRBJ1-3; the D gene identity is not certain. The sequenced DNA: TGCAGTGCTAGAGATCACGGAAACACCATATATTTT. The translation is CSARDHGNTIYF.